In this sample, the clone carrying this T cell receptor (beta chain) turned up many times. As yet, its antigen is unknown. The germline V gene has CDR1 DFQATT and CDR2 SNEGSKA (reference sequence). This CDR3 is built from 13 residues. V gave up 1 base and J gave up 2 bases, with 7 bases separating them. From roughly 400 ng of RNA, a library with molecular barcoded alpha/delta and beta/gamma adaptors was made. TCRdb fed the reads into MiXCR, producing one record per CDR3 protein. The sample has about 63,000 distinct CDR3 sequences; around 13% are singletons. This entry comes from a study of read filtering for tumor transcriptome and immune sequencing. In the study overall: Mean patient age was around 66 years, range about 47 to 85; 17 to 20 male, roughly 14 female.

Study-level points and caveats: The CD138-negative fraction was mixed bone marrow immune cells, not pure T cells.

The TCR comes from a donor aged 40 or over with multiple myeloma. The sample comprised a population of CD138-negative cells sorted from bone marrow. The chain combines TRBV20-1 with TRBJ2-3, with a weak D call TRBD1 (6 bases). CDR3 DNA: TGCAGTGCTAGAGGGACAGACACAGATACGCAGTATTTT. Its protein product is CSARGTDTDTQYF.